This T cell receptor (beta chain) was captured by sequencing in a study of cytomegalovirus exposure and HLA in healthy donors. Study results and limitations: The CMV antigen specificity of a few CMV-associated chains was confirmed through in vitro analysis. An analysis that came later showed most CMV-associated TCR beta chains appearing HLA-restricted. It emerged from a later analysis that several of the most significant clusters appeared to be linked to common viral pathogens. A later analysis reportedly found that, within productive TCRs, an Asian-associated ancestry cluster had fewer N-insertions than the mean observed across the approximately 690 donors.

On this clone: Its antigen remains unidentified.

PCR used 60 Vbeta primers and 13 Jbeta primers. Sequencing used immunoSEQ multiplex PCR; TCRdb keeps in-frame clones, though not all of them. The table includes 95,000 to 150,000 clones, over 15% detected once. The sequence derives from a woman in her late teens or twenties in good health and CMV-seronegative. Sequencing was done on a sample of PBMCs.

The CDR3 DNA reads as TGCAGTGGGGGGGTGGGTGGCTACACCTTC. Its protein product is CSGGVGGYTF. This chain uses TRBV20-1 with TRBJ1-2; D perhaps matches TRBD1 (5 bases). V shed 7 bases and J shed 7 bases, with 10 bases lying between them. This CDR3 comprises 10 residues. Germline CDR1 is DFQATT and CDR2 is SNEGSKA (reference sequence).